This T cell receptor (beta chain) was recovered during a study of cytomegalovirus exposure and HLA in healthy donors. Points from the study as a whole: When a later analysis was performed, an Asian-associated ancestry cluster reportedly had fewer N-insertions than the roughly 730-donor mean.

CDR3 length: 15 amino acids. Germline CDR1 MGHDK, CDR2 SYGVNS. Trimming at V came to 3 bases and at J to 6 bases, leaving 5 bases not matched to a gene. Details on this clone: Its antigen is not known.

Amplification used 60 Vbeta primers and 13 Jbeta primers. Profiling relied on immunoSEQ multiplex PCR, and the TCRdb table lists in-frame clones only, not all of them. The table has roughly 120,000 clones, over 60% seen once. At sampling all donors were nominally healthy, likely with unrecorded immune exposures. This receptor was taken from a human donor in good health. The V and J genes are TRBV25-1 and TRBJ2-1, with TRBD1 matching over 10 bases. The sample was PBMCs. CDR3 in amino acids: CASSEGQGYINEQFF. CDR3 DNA: TGTGCCAGCAGTGAGGGACAGGGGTATATCAATGAGCAGTTCTTC.